What follows are 6 T cell receptor beta chains derived from one specimen sequenced in a study of blood T cells in healthy people across ages. Using a J-beta primer mix together with a sample-barcoded 5' primer, a second PCR was run for roughly 7 to 11 cycles. From the 5' RACE reads, TCRdb called clonotypes with MiXCR, one entry per CDR3 protein. The sample records 1.4 million to 1.5 million distinct CDR3 sequences, approximately 42% being singletons. The sequenced sample was blood. The receptor set was obtained from a woman younger than 35 in good health.

This clonotype has just a few counts. V is TRBV7-9 and J is TRBJ1-1, with a possible D match to TRBD1 (5 bases). V was pared by 6 bases and J by 7 bases, with 15 bases between. The CDR3 consists of 13 residues. Germline V gene lookup returns CDR1 SEHNR and CDR2 FQNEAQ (reference sequence). CDR3 amino acids: CASRSQGWGEAFF. Here the CDR3 DNA reads TGTGCCAGCAGATCTCAGGGATGGGGTGAAGCTTTCTTT.

In its sample, this clonotype was seen a few times. The V gene is TRBV7-9, the J gene TRBJ2-5; possibly TRBD2 for D (5 bases). V was cut by 11 bases and J by 3 bases, with 7 bases left in between. In germline, CDR1 is SEHNR, CDR2 FQNEAQ (reference sequence). The CDR3 has 10 amino acids. In DNA, the CDR3 is TGTGCCGCCGGGGAAGAGACCCAGTACTTC. Its protein is CAAGEETQYF. Full variable domain (missing parts from reference TRBV7-9 and TRBJ2-5): DTGVSQNPRHKITKRGQNVTFRCDPISEHNRLYWYRQTLGQGPEFLTYFQNEAQLEKSRLLSDRFSAERPKGSFSTLEIQRTEQGDSAMYLCAAGEETQYFGPGTRLLVL.

The CDR3 DNA follows: TGTGCCAGCAGTCATACCCGGGATGAGCAGTTCTTC. Amino acids: CASSHTRDEQFF. The chain carries TRBV6-5 and TRBJ2-1; no firm D call. Trimming left V 5 bases short and J 8 bases short, with 10 bases between. This CDR3 has 12 residues. Germline CDR1 reads MNHEY; CDR2 reads SVGAGI.

For this clonotype: This may be a read error, as it is one base from a much larger clone. This chain links TRBV9 with TRBJ2-3, with D unclear. CDR3 size: 12 residues. Looked up from germline, CDR1 is SGDLS and CDR2 is YYNGEE. Trimming stripped 0 bases from V and 4 bases from J, with 3 bases between. The CDR3 DNA reads TGTGCCAGCAGCGTAGCTCCAGATACGCAGTATTTT. It translates to CASSVAPDTQYF.

This chain uses TRBV11-2 with TRBJ2-7; tentatively, D is TRBD2 (6 bases). The CDR3 spans 13 residues. Germline V gene data show CDR1 as SGHAT and CDR2 as FQNNGV. Trimming cost V 3 bases and J 10 bases, with 16 bases left between them. The CDR3 spells CASSLGLSEIQYF. The DNA for the CDR3 is TGTGCCAGCAGCTTGGGACTTTCGGAGATTCAGTACTTC.

A few counts support this clonotype. The chain uses TRBV7-2 and TRBJ1-5; 10 bases are shared with TRBD1. Looked up from germline, CDR1 is SGHTA and CDR2 is FQGNSA. The CDR3 spans 17 residues. V shed 5 bases, J shed 2 bases, and the junction held 9 bases outside the gene matches. The CDR3 nucleotides are TGTGCCAGCAGCCTTATCTCCGGGACAGGGGGCAATCAGCCCCAGCATTTT. This sequence encodes CASSLISGTGGNQPQHF.